These T cell receptor beta chains were read from a single sample in a study of vaccination and CD4 T cells after COVID-19. The antigens for these receptors are not known. Using its own MiXCR run on the PCR reads, TCRdb lists one record per CDR3 protein. Altogether about 14,000 distinct CDR3 sequences are present, around three fifths being singletons, with the ten largest covering approximately 15%. What was sequenced was CD4+ T cells from blood, cultured in vitro. Source of these receptors: a human donor who had recovered from COVID-19. The CDR3 runs from the conserved cysteine through the conserved F or W. D genes are given only for firm matches. Clone size is given for some rows only: seen once, a few or many times, or a class if the clone is expanded.

j_gene | abundance | v_gene | d_gene | CDR3aa | CDR3nt
TRBJ1-6 | few | TRBV6-5 | NA | CASSYSRWGHSPLHF | TGTGCCAGCAGTTACTCGAGATGGGGTCATTCACCCCTCCACTTT
TRBJ2-3 | NA | TRBV20-1 | NA | CSVRIGTDTQYF | TGCAGTGTGAGGATCGGCACAGATACGCAGTATTTT
TRBJ2-7 | NA | TRBV15 | TRBD2 | CATSSWLAGSTKYEQYF | TGTGCCACCAGCAGCTGGCTAGCGGGATCCACAAAGTACGAGCAGTACTTC
TRBJ2-3 | NA | TRBV18 | TRBD1 | CASSPGTGLSTDTQYF | TGTGCCAGCTCACCAGGGACAGGGCTGAGCACAGATACGCAGTATTTT
TRBJ2-7 | NA | TRBV2 | TRBD2 | CASSETSGLNEQYF | TGTGCCAGCAGTGAGACTAGCGGGCTCAACGAGCAGTACTTC
TRBJ2-3 | NA | TRBV7-9 | TRBD1 | CAGQGQASTDTQYF | TGTGCCGGACAGGGACAGGCGAGCACAGATACGCAGTATTTT
TRBJ2-7 | NA | TRBV7-2 | NA | CASSPFPRGRDEQYF | TGTGCCAGCAGCCCCTTTCCCCGGGGCCGCGACGAGCAGTACTTC
TRBJ2-1 | NA | TRBV7-3 | NA | CASSYSGSYNEQFF | TGTGCCAGCAGCTATAGCGGATCCTACAATGAGCAGTTCTTC
TRBJ2-3 | NA | TRBV30 | NA | CAWSPGVADTQYF | TGTGCCTGGAGTCCCGGAGTGGCAGATACGCAGTATTTT
TRBJ2-7 | NA | TRBV6-5 | TRBD2 | CASSYSTGLAGGSYEQYF | TGTGCCAGCAGTTACTCGACGGGACTAGCGGGAGGCTCCTACGAGCAGTACTTC
TRBJ1-6 | NA | TRBV4-2 | TRBD1 | CASSQGTGRSPLHF | TGTGCCAGCAGCCAAGGGACAGGGAGGTCACCCCTCCACTTT
TRBJ1-6 | NA | TRBV20-1 | TRBD1 | CSASSLPGQDYNSPLHF | TGCAGTGCTAGTTCTCTCCCGGGACAGGACTATAATTCACCCCTCCACTTT
TRBJ2-1 | few | TRBV28 | TRBD1 | CASAGTGLVNEQFF | TGTGCCAGTGCGGGGACAGGGCTTGTCAATGAGCAGTTCTTC
TRBJ1-5 | NA | TRBV9 | NA | CASSGLTGPQHF | TGTGCCAGCAGCGGTTTGACAGGGCCCCAGCATTTT
TRBJ2-5 | NA | TRBV30 | NA | CAWSARETQYF | TGTGCCTGGAGTGCAAGAGAGACCCAGTACTTC
TRBJ1-2 | few | TRBV10-3 | NA | CAISESRRDGYTF | TGTGCCATCAGTGAGTCGAGACGGGATGGCTACACCTTC
TRBJ1-1 | few | TRBV28 | NA | CASSRNREAFF | TGTGCCAGCAGCCGGAACAGGGAAGCTTTCTTT
TRBJ1-1 | NA | TRBV7-9 | NA | CASSAGQVNTEAFF | TGTGCCAGCAGCGCCGGACAAGTTAACACTGAAGCTTTCTTT
TRBJ2-7 | NA | TRBV7-9 | TRBD2 | CASSFTSGEQYF | TGTGCCAGCAGCTTTACTAGCGGCGAGCAGTACTTC
TRBJ2-1 | few | TRBV10-3 | NA | CAISGGGNEQFF | TGTGCCATCAGTGGAGGGGGTAATGAGCAGTTCTTC
TRBJ2-1 | NA | TRBV6-1 | NA | CASTRVRDEQFF | TGTGCCAGCACTCGAGTCCGGGATGAGCAGTTCTTC
TRBJ2-1 | NA | TRBV7-2 | TRBD1 | CASSWTGFDEQFF | TGTGCCAGCAGCTGGACAGGTTTCGATGAGCAGTTCTTC
TRBJ2-3 | NA | TRBV20-1 | TRBD2 | CSVANPFSGRSISTDTQYF | TGCAGTGTCGCAAACCCTTTTAGCGGGAGGAGTATTAGCACAGATACGCAGTATTTT
TRBJ2-1 | NA | TRBV11-1 | TRBD2 | CASSSAGGSYNEQFF | TGTGCCAGCAGTTCAGCGGGGGGCAGTTACAATGAGCAGTTCTTC
TRBJ2-7 | NA | TRBV7-9 | TRBD1 | CASSVGTGNEQYF | TGTGCCAGCAGCGTAGGGACAGGGAACGAGCAGTACTTC
TRBJ1-5 | once | TRBV19 | TRBD1 | CASSTGQAHQPQHF | TGTGCCAGTAGTACGGGACAGGCCCATCAGCCCCAGCATTTT
TRBJ2-2 | few | TRBV20-1 | NA | CSGDRETGELFF | TGCAGTGGGGACCGGGAAACCGGGGAGCTGTTTTTT
TRBJ2-3 | NA | TRBV19 | NA | CASSLTSTDTQYF | TGTGCCAGTAGCCTGACTAGTACAGATACGCAGTATTTT
TRBJ2-3 | few | TRBV6-4 | NA | CASSPVWGSKNTDTQYF | TGTGCCAGCAGCCCGGTCTGGGGGAGCAAGAACACAGATACGCAGTATTTT
TRBJ2-1 | once | TRBV6-1 | NA | CASSTQGPAYNEQFF | TGTGCCAGCAGCACACAGGGCCCCGCATACAATGAGCAGTTCTTC
TRBJ2-6 | once | TRBV19 | TRBD2 | CASSISVGGSSGANVLTF | TGTGCCAGTAGTATCTCCGTTGGCGGGAGCTCTGGGGCCAACGTCCTGACTTTC
TRBJ1-5 | few | TRBV28 | NA | CASNPPGGSNQPQHF | TGTGCCAGCAACCCCCCTGGGGGTAGCAATCAGCCCCAGCATTTT
TRBJ1-1 | NA | TRBV5-4 | NA | CASSFIQGTEAFF | TGTGCCAGCAGCTTTATACAGGGAACTGAAGCTTTCTTT
TRBJ2-3 | few | TRBV7-9 | NA | CASIRETGADTQYF | TGTGCCAGCATCCGGGAGACGGGGGCAGATACGCAGTATTTT
TRBJ1-6 | few | TRBV2 | NA | CASKGGSENSPLHF | TGTGCCAGCAAAGGTGGCAGCGAGAATTCACCCCTCCACTTT
TRBJ2-1 | NA | TRBV7-9 | TRBD2 | CASSLSGRAREQFF | TGTGCCAGCAGCTTAAGCGGGAGGGCCAGAGAGCAGTTCTTC
TRBJ1-3 | NA | TRBV18 | TRBD1 | CASSPYRGSGNTIYF | TGTGCCAGCTCACCATACAGGGGCTCTGGAAACACCATATATTTT
TRBJ1-1 | NA | TRBV2 | TRBD1 | CASSEGTGGTGRSEAFF | TGTGCCAGCAGTGAAGGGACAGGGGGTACGGGGAGATCTGAAGCTTTCTTT
TRBJ1-2 | few | TRBV27 | TRBD1 | CASRPRRRQGAHGYTF | TGTGCCAGCAGACCCCGGCGGCGACAGGGGGCTCATGGCTACACCTTC
TRBJ2-5 | few | TRBV24-1 | TRBD1 | CATSETGGETQYF | TGTGCCACCAGTGAAACAGGGGGAGAGACCCAGTACTTC
TRBJ2-3 | few | TRBV19 | NA | CASSVGTSTDTQYF | TGTGCCAGTAGTGTGGGGACTAGCACAGATACGCAGTATTTT
TRBJ1-6 | NA | TRBV19 | TRBD1 | CASTAGTGNYNSPLHF | TGTGCCAGCACCGCCGGGACAGGCAACTATAATTCACCCCTCCACTTT